This TCR beta chain was recorded in a study of cytomegalovirus exposure and HLA in healthy donors. Regarding the study as a whole: There were some V segments, including TRBV6-2 and TRBV6-3, excluded as indistinguishable. CMV serostatus alone was available as immune exposure information. Per a prior analysis, the majority of TCR beta V segments were productive roughly 87% or roughly 30% of the time.

Looked up from germline, CDR1 is SGHNT and CDR2 is YENEEA. With 3 bases clipped from V and 5 bases from J, the junction kept 8 bases outside the gene matches. This CDR3 is 15 amino acids long. 60 Vbeta and 13 Jbeta primers were used in PCR. This table comes from immunoSEQ multiplex PCR, and its TCRdb copy is limited to in-frame clones, with some not included. The data contain about 230,000 clones, more than 60% of them singletons. As concerns this clone: The antigen remains undetermined.

The chain employs TRBV11-3 and TRBJ2-3; TRBD2 matches at 7 bases. The TCR comes from a woman aged 60-75 years in good health and CMV-seropositive. Sequenced sample: PBMCs. CDR3 sequence reads: CASSFGGGAKDTQYF. CDR3 nucleotide sequence: TGTGCCAGCAGCTTCGGCGGGGGAGCGAAAGATACGCAGTATTTT.